Listed here is a single TCR beta chain. There is no known antigen for this receptor. No qualities accompany the bases; no much larger clone lies one base away. From cysteine to phenylalanine, the CDR3 is 15 amino acids long. Only the CDR3 part of the read is kept: 45 bases, read in frame from the first base. The V and J ends are trimmed by 4 bases and 4 bases, leaving 17 bases between them. CDR1 and CDR2, looked up from the germline V gene, are KGHSH and LQKENI. This sample is part of a study of cytomegalovirus exposure and HLA in healthy donors (dated by TCRdb to the late 2010s). About the investigation overall: According to an earlier analysis of around 600 of the donors, about 170 million T cells yielded over 90 million unique TCR beta sequences and about 300 Gb of sequence data. An early release that covered about 600 HLA-typed donors contained approximately 300 gigabases of sequencing data and around 80 million unique TCR sequences. Among the roughly 400 genotyped donors, under 90% belonged to the genetic ancestry cluster associated with self-reported Caucasian donors. The study was designed to test whether signatures of past pathogen exposure could be identified by cataloging public T cell receptors. The study profiled the T cell repertoires of hundreds of subjects by immunosequencing and related them to cytomegalovirus serostatus. In addition to the first cohort of hundreds of subjects, a separate validation cohort of under 150 different subjects was used. To predict cytomegalovirus infection status, the study brought together high-throughput TCR immunosequencing, statistical association of individual TCRs with disease status, and machine learning. In a later analysis, previously published TCR beta repertoires from hundreds of donors were re-analyzed and high-resolution HLA genotyping was added so that TCR occurrence patterns could be studied. The later analysis used no new phenotypic data to find candidate immune exposures, relying instead on TCR beta sequences and their occurrence across donors. In an earlier analysis of roughly 580 of the donors, high-throughput TCR beta sequencing was used to judge whether each TCR beta V gene segment behaved as functional or pseudogenic. Donor age, sex, ethnicity and CMV serostatus were compiled together with the repertoire data. Genome-wide SNP genotypes for about 60% of the 666 donors were used in a later genetic analysis, which treated that subset as a discovery cohort. Every discovery cohort repertoire had been produced on one sequencing platform. Both class I and class II loci were covered by HLA typing, at four-digit resolution. The number of donors typed differed by locus, with roughly 620-630 for A, B, C, DRB1 and DQB1, roughly 520 for DQA1, 600 to 610 for DPA1, and some 440 for DPB1. Four or five DR-DQ haplotypes were handled as single units for association and clustering because linkage in the cohort was strong. On average, around 200,000 unique TCR beta nucleotide sequences were sequenced per donor among about 400 genotyped donors of the cohort, with about 17% of those sequences being non-productive.

The library was produced with the immunoSEQ multiplex PCR assay. For the multiplex PCR, a mixture combining 60 forward primers for TCR Vbeta segments and 13 reverse primers for TCR Jbeta segments was used. The CDR3 region of rearranged TCR beta genes was amplified from genomic DNA with a multiplex PCR assay. The Illumina HiSeq System was used to sequence the amplified TCR beta libraries as 87-base-pair reads. Per the source publication's procedure: A later analysis tallied 75 million to 95 million unique TCR beta chains across the 650 to 750 repertoires, and 10 million to 11 million of those chains were shared by two or more donors. A nearest-neighbor algorithm error-corrected the raw reads and collapsed the reads into unique sequences, merging closely related sequences to remove PCR and sequencing errors. V, D and J gene segments were assigned by aligning CDR3 sequences to IMGT reference sequences. Each retained sequence needed at least a six-nucleotide match to both a V gene segment and a J gene segment. Rearrangements were classified as productive when the CDR3 lacked stop codons and remained in frame with V and J, and all other rearrangements were classified as non-productive. Following IMGT convention, CDR3 was defined as the stretch from the second conserved V-encoded cysteine up to the conserved J-encoded phenylalanine. The earlier analysis of about 590 of the donors excluded sequences that lacked an unambiguous match to a single V gene segment. An earlier analysis of about 590 of the donors classified V segments as functional when productive rearrangements were above 56.7% and as segregating when the standard deviation between donors was above 5%. A statistical classification framework was built for diagnosing cytomegalovirus status from the catalog of TCR beta chain sequences. In a later analysis, V and J genes were assigned by comparing TCR nucleotide sequences against IMGT/GENE-DB human TR gene sequences. The TCRdist pipeline was used in a later analysis to assign CDR3 sequences and most-parsimonious VDJ recombination scenarios. In a later analysis, every TCR beta chain was defined by the combination of its CDR3 amino acid sequence and its V-gene family, and reads without a unique V-gene family were dropped. To address suspected cross-contamination and a sequencing artifact, a later analysis removed 592 highly shared, low-generation-probability nucleotide sequences. A later analysis calculated a clonal expansion index for each public chain from normalized within-repertoire ranks of inferred template counts. A later analysis computed generation probabilities with a VDJ recombination model fitted to out-of-frame rearrangements, and checked the results against IGoR. Hypergeometric tests were used in a later analysis to score TCR-TCR, TCR-HLA and TCR-CMV co-occurrence, with a repertoire-size bias correction applied to the TCR pairs. False discovery rates were estimated in a later analysis by permuting HLA or CMV assignments 20 times. In a later analysis, co-occurring TCRs were grouped using DBSCAN, with TCRdist sequence similarity added in when clustering inside HLA-allele-positive subsets. Repertoires with fewer than 30,000 or more than 120,000 public chains, plus five repertoires with anomalous nucleotide sharing, were excluded from co-occurrence clustering. What TCRdb holds here is the immuneACCESS table cut down to in-frame rearrangements. Part of the clones is not present; checked against another copy, under half of the missing clones reflect an unresolved V gene, and the others are unexplained. D and trimming were read from the DNA, whereas the V and J calls and clone size are those reported in that table. This sample holds some 160,000 clones; around a tenth were observed only once. Clones ranked in the top ten supply around 1.9% of the sample.

In total, roughly 670 healthy bone marrow donors made up the cohort. Cohort members were all nominally healthy when sampled, although unrecorded immune exposures were likely present. The donor tested CMV seronegative, placing the donor among the 350 to 400 seronegative members of the cohort. Every donor gave a peripheral blood sample, and the peripheral blood mononuclear cells from that sample were used for TCR beta sequencing. Genomic DNA extraction from the blood cell samples was performed with the Qiagen DNeasy Blood Extraction Kit. Points the paper makes about the study in general: Some IMGT-functional V segments, including TRBV6-2 and TRBV6-3, could not be told apart with the 87-base-pair reads, so those segments were excluded. A cluster of highly shared sequence variants was judged likely to represent a technical artifact of the sequencing pipeline. In a later genetic analysis, a missense DCLRE1C variant was associated with V-gene and J-gene trimming of TCR beta chains, and the association was replicated in an independent cohort. In a later analysis, the rate of TCR association differed among HLA loci, with DRB1 alleles having the most associated TCRs and HLA-C alleles having the fewest. The presence/absence analyses assumed that sequencing depth was roughly uniform across donors, and that assumption may not be true. A later genetic analysis reported fewer N-insertions in productive TCRs among donors in an Asian-associated ancestry cluster than the roughly 720-donor mean. In a later analysis, several top co-occurrence clusters were reported to appear linked to parvovirus B19, influenza, CMV and Epstein-Barr virus. The classifier was reported to diagnose cytomegalovirus status with high specificity and sensitivity in both the original cohort and the validation cohort. A few of the identified cytomegalovirus-associated TCR beta chains were confirmed in vitro to be specific for cytomegalovirus antigens. A further reported finding was that TCR beta sequences accurately predicted the HLA-A and HLA-B alleles for most subjects in the first cohort. Compared with equally common non-associated chains, HLA-associated TCR beta chains in a later analysis were more clonally expanded and had lower generation probabilities. Linkage disequilibrium might explain the correlated functional status among segregating V segments, but an unknown experimental factor could not be ruled out. This cohort had only TCR beta chains sequenced, and the lack of alpha or paired-chain data limited which features could be detected. Immune exposure information for the cohort was limited to CMV serostatus. Most TCR sequences were observed very rarely across donors, whereas some public TCRs were present in many individuals. According to a later analysis, most CMV-associated TCR beta chains appeared to be HLA-restricted, and the HLA associations seemed to be driven largely by CMV exposure. Assigning TCR associations to individual alleles was difficult when HLA alleles, especially DR and DQ, strongly co-occurred. Because some donors lacked HLA typing at each locus, the association tests relied only on the typed subset. Because counts were too low, roughly 16 rarely observed V segments, including chromosome 9 orphons, were excluded from the earlier analysis of several hundred of the donors. It was suggested by the authors that the approach could potentially be generalized to other disease states and immunological phenotypes. Specific HLA alleles were associated with 15,000 to 20,000 TCR beta sequences at a false discovery rate of 0.05 in a later analysis. Broadly in line with IMGT annotations, most TCR beta V segments showed up in productive rearrangements about 87% or about 30% of the time in an earlier analysis of 587 of the donors. The study gave a list of about 160 TCR beta chains associated with cytomegalovirus.

Sequencing was performed on PBMCs. The chain links TRBV18 with TRBJ2-7, with TRBD2 tentatively as D gene (5 bases match). The clonotype was recovered from a male donor in good health and CMV-seronegative. The CDR3 region: CASSLRGPPDYEQYF. The DNA sequence is given as TGTGCCAGCTCACTAAGAGGGCCGCCGGATTACGAGCAGTACTTC.